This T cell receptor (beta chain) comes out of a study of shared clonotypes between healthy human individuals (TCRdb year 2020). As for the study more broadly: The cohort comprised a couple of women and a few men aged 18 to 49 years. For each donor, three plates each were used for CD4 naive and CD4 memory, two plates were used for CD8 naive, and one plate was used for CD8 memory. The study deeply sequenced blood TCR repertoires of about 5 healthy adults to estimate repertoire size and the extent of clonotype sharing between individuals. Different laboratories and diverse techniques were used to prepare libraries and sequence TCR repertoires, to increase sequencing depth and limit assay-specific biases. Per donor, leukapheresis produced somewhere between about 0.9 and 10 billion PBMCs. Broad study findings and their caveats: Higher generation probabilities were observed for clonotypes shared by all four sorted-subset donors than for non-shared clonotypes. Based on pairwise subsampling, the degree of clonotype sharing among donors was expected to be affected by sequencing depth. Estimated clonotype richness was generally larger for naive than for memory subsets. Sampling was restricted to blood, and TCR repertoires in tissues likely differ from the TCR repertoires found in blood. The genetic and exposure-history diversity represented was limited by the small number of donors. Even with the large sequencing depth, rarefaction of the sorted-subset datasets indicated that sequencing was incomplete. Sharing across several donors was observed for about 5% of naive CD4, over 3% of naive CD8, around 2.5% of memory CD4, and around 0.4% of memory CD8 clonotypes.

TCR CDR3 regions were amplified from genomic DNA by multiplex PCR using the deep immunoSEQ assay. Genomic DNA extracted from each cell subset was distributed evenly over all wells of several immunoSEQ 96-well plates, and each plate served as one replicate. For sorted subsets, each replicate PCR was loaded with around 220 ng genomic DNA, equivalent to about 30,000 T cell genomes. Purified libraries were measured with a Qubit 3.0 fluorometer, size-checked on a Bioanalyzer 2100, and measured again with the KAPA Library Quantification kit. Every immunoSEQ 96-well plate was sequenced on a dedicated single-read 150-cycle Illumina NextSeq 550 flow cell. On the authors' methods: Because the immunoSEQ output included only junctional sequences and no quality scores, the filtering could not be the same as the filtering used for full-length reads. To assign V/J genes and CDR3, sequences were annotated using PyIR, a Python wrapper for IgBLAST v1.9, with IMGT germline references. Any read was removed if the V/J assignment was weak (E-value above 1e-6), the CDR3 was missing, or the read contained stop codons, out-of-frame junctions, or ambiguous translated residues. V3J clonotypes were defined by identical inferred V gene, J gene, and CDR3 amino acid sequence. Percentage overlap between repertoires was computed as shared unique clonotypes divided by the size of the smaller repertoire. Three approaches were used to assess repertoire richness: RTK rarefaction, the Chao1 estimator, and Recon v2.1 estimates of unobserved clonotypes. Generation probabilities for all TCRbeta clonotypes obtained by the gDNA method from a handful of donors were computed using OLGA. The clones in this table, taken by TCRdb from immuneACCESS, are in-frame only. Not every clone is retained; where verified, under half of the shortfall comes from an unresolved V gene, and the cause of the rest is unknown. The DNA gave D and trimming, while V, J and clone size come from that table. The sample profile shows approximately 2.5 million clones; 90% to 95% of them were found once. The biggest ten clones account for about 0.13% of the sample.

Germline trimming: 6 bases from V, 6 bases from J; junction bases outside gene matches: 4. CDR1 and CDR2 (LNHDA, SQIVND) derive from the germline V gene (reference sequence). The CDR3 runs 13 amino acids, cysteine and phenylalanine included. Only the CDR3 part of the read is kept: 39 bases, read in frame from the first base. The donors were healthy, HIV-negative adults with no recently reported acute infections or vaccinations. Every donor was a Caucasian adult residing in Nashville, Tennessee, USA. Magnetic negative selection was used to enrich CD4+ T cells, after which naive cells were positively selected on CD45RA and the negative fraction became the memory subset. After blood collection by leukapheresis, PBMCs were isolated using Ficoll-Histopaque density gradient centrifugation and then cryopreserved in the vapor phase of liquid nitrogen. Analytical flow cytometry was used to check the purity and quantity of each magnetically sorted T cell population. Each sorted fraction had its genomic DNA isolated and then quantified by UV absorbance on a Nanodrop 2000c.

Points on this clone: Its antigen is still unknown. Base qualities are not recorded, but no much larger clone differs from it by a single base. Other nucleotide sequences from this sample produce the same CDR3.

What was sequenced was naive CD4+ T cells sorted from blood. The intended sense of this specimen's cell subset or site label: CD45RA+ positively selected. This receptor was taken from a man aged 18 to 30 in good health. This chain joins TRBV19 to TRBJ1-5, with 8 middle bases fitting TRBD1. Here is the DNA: TGTGCCAGTAGCGGGACAGGTGTTCAGCCCCAGCATTTT. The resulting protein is CASSGTGVQPQHF.